This T cell receptor (beta chain) originates from a study of cytomegalovirus exposure and HLA in healthy donors (dated by TCRdb to the late 2010s). About the study as a whole: An earlier analysis of several hundred of the donors reported 276 Gb of sequence data and 117 million unique TCR beta sequences obtained from some 170 million T cells. Roughly 300 gigabases of sequencing data and around 88 million unique TCR sequences made up an early release that covered under 750 HLA-typed donors. Of the 350 to 450 genotyped donors, 80% to 90% were placed in the genetic ancestry cluster associated with self-reported Caucasian donors. The aim of the study was to test whether cataloging public T cell receptors could identify signatures of past pathogen exposure. The study used immunosequencing to profile the T cell repertoires of under 700 subjects and linked those repertoires to cytomegalovirus serostatus. Besides the first cohort of approximately 710 subjects, a separate validation cohort made up of 120 different subjects was used. High-throughput TCR immunosequencing, statistical association of individual TCRs with disease status, and machine learning were combined to predict cytomegalovirus infection status. A later analysis re-analyzed previously published TCR beta repertoires from hundreds of donors and added high-resolution HLA genotyping to study TCR occurrence patterns. Rather than using new phenotypic data, the later analysis identified candidate immune exposures from TCR beta sequences and from how often those sequences occurred across donors. To decide whether each TCR beta V gene segment behaved as functional or pseudogenic, an earlier analysis of some 570 of the donors relied on high-throughput TCR beta sequencing. Alongside the repertoire data, information on donor age, sex, ethnicity and CMV serostatus was compiled. Genome-wide SNP genotypes for about 65% of the roughly 670 donors were used in a later genetic analysis, which treated that subset as a discovery cohort. Every discovery cohort repertoire had been produced on one sequencing platform. Both class I and class II loci were covered by HLA typing, at four-digit resolution. The number of typed donors differed by locus: 629-630 for A, B, C, DRB1 and DQB1; about 520 for DQA1; around 580 for DPA1; and some 450 for DPB1. Several DR-DQ haplotypes were treated as single units for association and clustering because of strong linkage in the cohort. Across 300 to 400 genotyped donors of the cohort, an average of roughly 230,000 unique TCR beta nucleotide sequences per donor were sequenced, and roughly 17% of those sequences were non-productive. Paper-wide results and their limitations: Broadly in line with IMGT annotations, most TCR beta V segments showed up in productive rearrangements about 90% or about 30% of the time in an earlier analysis of 450 to 750 of the donors. A further reported finding was that TCR beta sequences accurately predicted the HLA-A and HLA-B alleles for most subjects in the first cohort. Because counts were too low, about 18 rarely observed V segments, including chromosome 9 orphons, were left out of the earlier analysis of 587 of the donors. In a later analysis, the rate of TCR association differed among HLA loci, with DRB1 alleles having the most associated TCRs and HLA-C alleles having the fewest. In a later analysis, several top co-occurrence clusters were reported to appear linked to parvovirus B19, influenza, CMV and Epstein-Barr virus. The classifier was reported to diagnose cytomegalovirus status with high specificity and sensitivity in both the original cohort and the validation cohort. Because some donors lacked HLA typing at each locus, the association tests relied only on the typed subset. According to a later genetic analysis, donors in an Asian-associated ancestry cluster had fewer N-insertions in productive TCRs than the approximately 710-donor mean. In this cohort, only TCR beta chains were sequenced, and detectable features were limited by the absence of alpha or paired-chain data. Presence/absence analyses assumed roughly uniform sequencing depth across donors, an assumption that may not hold. Most TCR sequences were observed very rarely across donors, whereas some public TCRs were present in many individuals. Compared with equally common non-associated chains, HLA-associated TCR beta chains in a later analysis were more clonally expanded and had lower generation probabilities. According to the authors, the approach could potentially be generalized to other disease states and immunological phenotypes. In a later analysis, around 17,000 TCR beta sequences were associated with specific HLA alleles at a false discovery rate of 0.05. A cluster of highly shared sequence variants was judged likely to be a technical artifact of the sequencing pipeline. In the study, approximately 160 TCR beta chains were listed as associated with cytomegalovirus. For the cohort, immune exposure information was limited to CMV serostatus. An association between a missense DCLRE1C variant and V-gene and J-gene trimming of TCR beta chains was found in a later genetic analysis and replicated in an independent cohort. Strong co-occurrence of HLA alleles, especially DR and DQ, made assigning TCR associations to individual alleles difficult. Some IMGT-functional V segments, including TRBV6-2 and TRBV6-3, could not be told apart with the 87-base-pair reads, so those segments were excluded. Correlated functional status among segregating V segments might reflect linkage disequilibrium, but an unknown experimental factor could not be ruled out. Most CMV-associated TCR beta chains appeared to be HLA-restricted in a later analysis, and the HLA associations seemed to be driven largely by CMV exposure. A few of the identified cytomegalovirus-associated TCR beta chains were confirmed in vitro to be specific for cytomegalovirus antigens.

Concerning this clone: Its antigen has not been determined. There are no base qualities to consult, and no much larger clone falls within one base.

The CDR3 starts with the cysteine, ends with the phenylalanine, and has 12 residues. Only the CDR3 DNA stays, 36 bases, in frame from base 1. Between the V and J ends, shortened by 3 bases and 7 bases respectively, the junction contains 8 bases. CDR1 SGDLS and CDR2 YYNGEE are derived from the germline V gene. In total, approximately 610 healthy bone marrow donors made up the cohort. All cohort members were sampled while nominally healthy, although unrecorded immune exposures were likely present. The donor was CMV seropositive and was included in the group of 250 to 300 seropositive cohort members. Each donor provided a peripheral blood sample, and peripheral blood mononuclear cells were used for TCR beta sequencing. Genomic DNA extraction from the blood cell samples was performed with the Qiagen DNeasy Blood Extraction Kit. Library construction relied on the immunoSEQ multiplex PCR assay. A mixture of 60 forward primers for TCR Vbeta segments and 13 reverse primers for TCR Jbeta segments was used in the multiplex PCR. Amplification of the CDR3 region of rearranged TCR beta genes was performed with a multiplex PCR assay on genomic DNA. On the Illumina HiSeq System, the amplified TCR beta libraries were sequenced as 87-base-pair reads. In the source study's methods: A later analysis counted some 80 million unique TCR beta chains across the 666 repertoires, and around 9.9 million of these chains were shared by at least two donors. A nearest-neighbor algorithm error-corrected the raw reads and collapsed the reads into unique sequences, merging closely related sequences to remove PCR and sequencing errors. To assign V, D and J gene segments, CDR3 sequences were aligned to IMGT reference sequences. For a sequence to be retained, a match of at least six nucleotides was required to both a V gene segment and a J gene segment. Rearrangements were called productive when the CDR3 lacked stop codons and stayed in frame with V and J; all others were non-productive. Following IMGT convention, CDR3 was defined as the stretch from the second conserved V-encoded cysteine up to the conserved J-encoded phenylalanine. The earlier analysis of 587 of the donors excluded sequences that lacked an unambiguous match to a single V gene segment. An earlier analysis of several hundred of the donors called V segments functional above 56.7% productive rearrangements and segregating when the between-donor standard deviation exceeded 5%. To diagnose cytomegalovirus status from the catalog of TCR beta chain sequences, a statistical classification framework was built. A later analysis assigned V and J genes by comparing TCR nucleotide sequences with IMGT/GENE-DB human TR gene sequences. A later analysis assigned CDR3 sequences and most-parsimonious VDJ recombination scenarios with the TCRdist pipeline. A later analysis defined each TCR beta chain by its CDR3 amino acid sequence plus V-gene family, and excluded reads lacking a unique V-gene family. As a way to deal with suspected cross-contamination and a sequencing artifact, a later analysis dropped 500 to 700 nucleotide sequences that were highly shared and had low generation probability. In a later analysis, a clonal expansion index was calculated for each public chain from normalized within-repertoire ranks of inferred template counts. Generation probabilities in a later analysis came from a VDJ recombination model fitted to out-of-frame rearrangements, and those results were checked against IGoR. A later analysis scored TCR-TCR, TCR-HLA and TCR-CMV co-occurrence with hypergeometric tests, applying a repertoire-size bias correction to TCR pairs. False discovery rates were estimated in a later analysis by permuting HLA or CMV assignments 20 times. A later analysis grouped co-occurring TCRs with DBSCAN, adding TCRdist sequence similarity when clustering within HLA-allele-positive subsets. Repertoires with fewer than 30,000 or more than 120,000 public chains were left out of co-occurrence clustering, as were a handful of repertoires with anomalous nucleotide sharing. The table comes from immuneACCESS by way of TCRdb, which keeps in-frame sequences with V and J called. Part of the clones is missing from these tables; in studies checked, under half for an unresolved V gene and the rest for unknown reasons. V, J and clone size are those of that table, while D and trimming were read from the DNA. The sample table records around 160,000 clones; 60% to 85% of these occur just once. The top ten hold approximately 13% of the sample.

The sequenced sample was PBMCs. The chain is made from TRBV9 and TRBJ1-5; a confident D gene designation cannot be given. The sequence was collected from a man aged 40-49 years in good health and CMV-seropositive. The CDR3 in this case is CASSGQVQPQHF. The nucleotide sequence reads TGTGCCAGCAGCGGCCAGGTACAGCCCCAGCATTTT.